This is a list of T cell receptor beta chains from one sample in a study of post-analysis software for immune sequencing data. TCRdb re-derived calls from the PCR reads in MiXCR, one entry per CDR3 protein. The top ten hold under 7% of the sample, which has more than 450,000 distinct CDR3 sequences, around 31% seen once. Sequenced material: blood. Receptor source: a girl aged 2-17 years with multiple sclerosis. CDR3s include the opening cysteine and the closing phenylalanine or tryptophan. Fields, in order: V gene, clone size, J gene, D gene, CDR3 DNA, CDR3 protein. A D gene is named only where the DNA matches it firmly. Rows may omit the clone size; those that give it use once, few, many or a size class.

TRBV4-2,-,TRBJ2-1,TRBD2,TGTGCCAGCAGCCAAGATGGGAGGGGAGGCAATGAGCAGCTCTTC,CASSQDGRGGNEQLF
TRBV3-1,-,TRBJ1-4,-,TGTGCCAGCAGCCACACCTTGATGGGGGCCGAAAAACTGTTTTTT,CASSHTLMGAEKLFF
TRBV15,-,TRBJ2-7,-,TGTGCCACCAGCTGGTCCGGGACACTCTCCTACGAGCAGTACTTC,CATSWSGTLSYEQYF
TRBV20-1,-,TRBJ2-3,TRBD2,TGCAGTGCTAGAGGAAGGGCAGGGACTAGCGCAGATACGCAGTATTTT,CSARGRAGTSADTQYF
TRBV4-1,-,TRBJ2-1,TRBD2,TGCGCCAGCAGCCCCCAGCGGGGTCCCTACAATGAGCAGTTCTTC,CASSPQRGPYNEQFF
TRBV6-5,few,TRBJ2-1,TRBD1,TGTGCCAGCAGTTCTGCGGACAGGGAGCAGTTCTTC,CASSSADREQFF
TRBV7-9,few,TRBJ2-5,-,TGTGCCAGCAGCGAAATCACAGGTCAAGAGACCCAGTACTTC,CASSEITGQETQYF
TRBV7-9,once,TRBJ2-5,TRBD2,TGTGCCAGCAGTCCGATCAGGACTAGCTCCCAAGAGACCCAGTACTTC,CASSPIRTSSQETQYF
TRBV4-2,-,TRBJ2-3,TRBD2,TGTGCCAGCAGCCAAGATGTCGGCAGCGGGGGGTTAACTAGCACAGATACGCAGTATTTT,CASSQDVGSGGLTSTDTQYF
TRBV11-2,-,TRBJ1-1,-,TGTGCCAGCAGCTTATCCGTCAGCGGGAACACTGAAGCTTTCTTT,CASSLSVSGNTEAFF
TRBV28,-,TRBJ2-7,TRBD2,TGTGCCAGCAGCCCTCCCGGACTAGCGGCATCCTACGAGCAGTACTTC,CASSPPGLAASYEQYF
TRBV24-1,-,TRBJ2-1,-,TGTGCCACCAGTTGGGCAGGGGGGTCCTACAATGAGCAGTTCTTC,CATSWAGGSYNEQFF
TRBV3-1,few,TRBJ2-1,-,TGTGCCAGCAGCCAAGAGGTGTATGAGCAGTTCTTC,CASSQEVYEQFF
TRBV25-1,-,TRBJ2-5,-,TGTGCCAGCAGTCCGACGGATAGACAAGAGACCCAGTACTTC,CASSPTDRQETQYF
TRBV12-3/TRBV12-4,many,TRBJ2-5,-,TGTGCCAGCAGTTTTGGAGGGGCTGAGACCCAGTACTTC,CASSFGGAETQYF
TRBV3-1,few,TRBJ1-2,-,TGTGCCAGCAGCCAAGGCGGACACCTTAACTATGGCTACACCTTC,CASSQGGHLNYGYTF
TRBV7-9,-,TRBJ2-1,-,TGTGCCAGCAGGGAGGACGGTAGCTCCTACAATGAGCAGTTCTTC,CASREDGSSYNEQFF